A single sample gave rise to the 22 T cell receptor beta chains below, sequenced in a study of response to subunit inactivated influenza vaccine. TCRdb re-called the RT-PCR reads through MiXCR, storing one row per CDR3 protein. This sample has a few hundred thousand distinct CDR3 sequences, with 14% found just once. Sequencing used PBMCs from blood, obtained 11 to 12 days after vaccination. The receptors were gathered from a man aged 45 to 65 who received an inactivated influenza vaccine.

DNA of the CDR3: TGTGCCAGCAGAGGCGACAAGTACAATGAGCAGTTCTTC. This encodes CASRGDKYNEQFF. This chain connects TRBV11-1 to TRBJ2-1; D is uncertain. This CDR3 spans 13 amino acids. V was shortened by 6 bases and J by 4 bases, with 10 bases between the two germline ends. Germline assignment: CDR1 SGHAT and CDR2 FQDESV (reference sequence).

The rearrangement joins TRBV28 to TRBJ1-1; the D gene is possibly TRBD1 (6 bases). CDR3 length equals 15 residues. V was trimmed by 6 bases and J by 3 bases, leaving 17 bases between them. Germline V lookup: CDR1 MDHEN, CDR2 SYDVKM. The CDR3 loop is CASSPTGHGDTEAFF. Written as DNA, the CDR3 is TGTGCCAGCAGCCCAACAGGGCACGGGGACACTGAAGCTTTCTTT.

This clonotype came up many times. The chain is built from TRBV6-5 and TRBJ2-7; a possible D gene is TRBD1 (5 bases). Germline-derived CDR1 and CDR2 are MNHEY and SVGAGI. The CDR3 is 16 residues long. V was clipped by 0 bases and J by 2 bases, with 14 bases between them. CDR3 DNA: TGTGCCAGCAGTTACTCGTCAGGGCCCCCCCCCTACGAGCAGTACTTC. Residues: CASSYSSGPPPYEQYF.

The chain uses TRBV10-3 and TRBJ1-1, with D possibly matching TRBD1 (5 bases). Germline V CDR1 and CDR2: ENHRY, SYGVKD. This CDR3 is built from 14 residues. The V and J ends lost 4 bases and 4 bases respectively, with 13 bases between them. As DNA, the CDR3 is TGTGCCATCAGTGTCGGGGGGTCGGCCACTGAAGCTTTCTTT. This translates into CAISVGGSATEAFF.

The chain carries TRBV29-1 and TRBJ2-3; D is possibly TRBD2 (6 bases). V was clipped by 2 bases and J by 1 base, with 10 bases between them. The germline CDR1 and CDR2 sequences are SQVTM and ANQGSEA. This CDR3 contains 14 residues. The CDR3 is CSVEPGLRTDTQYF. DNA for the CDR3: TGCAGCGTTGAACCGGGACTCCGCACAGATACGCAGTATTTT.

This clonotype appeared a few times. V and J are TRBV24-1 and TRBJ2-1, with 8 bases aligning to TRBD2. With 4 bases clipped from V and 5 bases from J, the junction kept 9 bases outside the gene matches. The CDR3 runs 16 residues. The germline V gene has CDR1 KGHDR and CDR2 SFDVKD. CDR3 in DNA: TGTGCCACCAGTGAGCCGGGGGGGAGTAGGGACAATGAGCAGTTCTTC. Translating gives CATSEPGGSRDNEQFF.

This clonotype has a handful of counts. Here the CDR3 reads CASSQGARDEQFF. The CDR3 DNA sequence: TGTGCCAGCTCACAGGGGGCGCGTGATGAGCAGTTCTTC. This chain connects TRBV18 to TRBJ2-1, with TRBD1 matching over 7 bases. With 4 bases clipped from V and 8 bases from J, the junction kept 5 bases outside the gene matches. The germline V gene has CDR1 KGHSH and CDR2 LQKENI. The CDR3 runs 13 residues.

The genes are TRBV6-1 and TRBJ1-2, with no clear D. Germline CDR1 is MNHNS and CDR2 is SASEGT. The germline V and J ends were trimmed by 0 bases and 4 bases, with 9 bases remaining between them. This CDR3 spans 14 amino acids. The CDR3 coding sequence is TGTGCCAGCAGTGAAGCTCAGAGTTCCTATGGCTACACCTTC. It specifies CASSEAQSSYGYTF.

For this clonotype: An end of the junction differs from the germline gene, which may be a read error. The chain uses TRBV28 and TRBJ2-3; 8 positions match TRBD2. The germline V gene encodes CDR1 MDHEN and CDR2 SYDVKM. This CDR3 spans 13 amino acids. CDR3: CASSSFSGEPSQF. The CDR3 bases are TGTGCCAGCAGTTCCTTTAGCGGGGAGCCTTCTCAGTTT.

This clonotype was recorded many times. The rearrangement links TRBV13 to TRBJ2-7; D unresolved. V lost 2 bases and J lost 2, with 16 bases in between. The CDR3 has 16 residues. In germline, CDR1 is PRHDT, CDR2 FYEKMQ (reference sequence). The CDR3 spells CASSLPRKGEPYEQYF. CDR3 in DNA: TGTGCCAGCAGCTTACCCAGGAAGGGTGAACCCTACGAGCAGTACTTC.

This clonotype was seen a few times. CDR3 in amino acids: CSARDTTGFQPQHF. CDR3 coding DNA: TGCAGTGCTAGAGATACGACAGGGTTTCAGCCCCAGCATTTT. The chain uses TRBV20-1 and TRBJ1-5; 7 bases line up with TRBD1. With 0 bases clipped from V and 6 bases from J, the junction kept 5 bases outside the gene matches. Germline CDR1 is DFQATT and CDR2 is SNEGSKA (reference sequence). The CDR3 contains 14 residues.

The chain recombines TRBV11-2 with TRBJ1-2; D is unclear. The CDR3 length is 15 residues. Germline V gene data show CDR1 as SGHAT and CDR2 as FQNNGV. V shed 0 bases and J shed 6 bases, with 14 bases lying between them. The CDR3 DNA reads as TGTGCCAGCAGCTTAGACGGCAGAAGCGGGCATGGCTACACCTTC. Encoded protein: CASSLDGRSGHGYTF.

The genes are TRBV18 and TRBJ2-7, with D possibly called TRBD1 or TRBD2 (5 bases each). Trimming left V 6 bases short and J 5 bases short, with 20 bases between. CDR1 and CDR2 from the germline V gene are KGHSH and LQKENI. The CDR3 runs to 15 residues. The CDR3 is CASSYRDPLPNEQYF. The CDR3 region has the DNA TGTGCCAGCTCCTACCGGGACCCCCTCCCCAACGAGCAGTACTTC.

This clonotype occurred a few times. V is TRBV12-3 or TRBV12-4 and J is TRBJ2-1; TRBD2 aligns across 10 bases. Trimming at V came to 2 bases and at J to 9 bases, leaving 7 bases not matched to a gene. This CDR3 is built from 15 residues. CDR3 region: CASSLMQRGGAEQFF. CDR3 DNA: TGTGCCAGCAGTTTAATGCAGCGGGGGGGCGCTGAGCAGTTCTTC.

The genes are TRBV9 and TRBJ2-1; TRBD2 agrees at 14 bases. V lost 6 bases, J lost 10 bases, and 9 bases stayed unmatched. CDR3 length equals 15 residues. Germline CDR1 and CDR2: SGDLS and YYNGEE. As DNA, the CDR3 is TGTGCCAGCAACCCCGGGACTAGCGGGGGCCAAGAGCAGTTCTTC. Its translation: CASNPGTSGGQEQFF.

This clonotype appeared a few times. The DNA for the CDR3 is TGTGCCAGCAGCTTAGCGGTTAGCGGGGGAGCCTACAATGAGCAGTTCTTC. Protein sequence: CASSLAVSGGAYNEQFF. This chain uses TRBV7-6 with TRBJ2-1; 9 bases are shared with TRBD2. V lost 0 bases and J lost 2; bases outside the gene matches: 5. Germline V gene sequence: CDR1 SGHVS, CDR2 FNYEAQ. The CDR3 spans 17 residues.

The CDR3 loop reads CASSDATRSINEKLFF. The CDR3 nucleotides read TGTGCCAGCAGTGACGCGACACGAAGCATTAATGAAAAACTGTTTTTT. The chain links TRBV6-4 to TRBJ1-4; D remains unclear. With 2 bases removed from V and 4 bases from J, the gap between germline ends came to 14 bases. The CDR3 loop spans 16 amino acids. Germline V gives CDR1 MRHNA, CDR2 SNTAGT.

This chain joins TRBV20-1 and TRBJ2-7, with D possibly being TRBD2 (6 bases). V was shortened by 4 bases and J by 0 bases, with 16 bases between the two germline ends. Looked up from germline, CDR1 is DFQATT and CDR2 is SNEGSKA (reference sequence). The CDR3 spans 15 residues. Written as DNA, the CDR3 is TGCAGTGCTACAAGAATGGGAGGCTCCTCCTACGAGCAGTACTTC. It translates to CSATRMGGSSYEQYF.

This clonotype has just a few counts. V and J are TRBV5-1 and TRBJ1-2; D possibly corresponds to TRBD1 (6 bases). Deletions cut 4 bases from V and 5 bases from J, with 15 bases between. The V gene's germline CDR1 is SGHRS and CDR2 YFSETQ. The CDR3 contains 14 residues. The CDR3 is CASSDIQGKYGYTF. As DNA, the CDR3 is TGCGCCAGCAGCGACATACAGGGAAAATATGGCTACACCTTC.

This rearrangement joins TRBV6-5 to TRBJ2-2; D not certain. This CDR3 contains 15 residues. Germline V gene data show CDR1 as MNHEY and CDR2 as SVGAGI. V shed 2 bases and J shed 7 bases, with 14 bases lying between them. The CDR3, as DNA: TGTGCCAGCAGTTACAAGGTCTTAAACGGCGGGGAGCTGTTTTTT. Translating it yields CASSYKVLNGGELFF.

A single count supports this clonotype. The chain couples TRBV29-1 to TRBJ1-4; 11 bases align to TRBD1. Germline V gives CDR1 SQVTM, CDR2 ANQGSEA. The CDR3 length is 13 residues. Trimming removed 6 bases from V and 7 bases from J; junction bases left unmatched: 4. CDR3 protein: CSVPGTGGEKLFF. CDR3 DNA: TGCAGCGTCCCCGGGACAGGGGGTGAAAAACTGTTTTTT. Drawing the rest from reference TRBV29-1 and TRBJ1-4, the complete variable domain is SAVISQKPSRDICQRGTSLTIQCQVDSQVTMMFWYRQQPGQSLTLIATANQGSEATYESGFVIDKFPISRPNLTFSTLTVSNMSPEDSSIYLCSVPGTGGEKLFFGSGTQLSVL.

This clonotype was seen a handful of times. CDR3 bases: TGTGCCAGCAGTTTGGGGGGCGCAGGTGGTGAAAAACTGTTTTTT. Amino acid sequence: CASSLGGAGGEKLFF. The rearrangement joins TRBV28 to TRBJ1-4, with a weak D call TRBD1 (6 bases). V was cut by 3 bases and J by 7 bases, with 15 bases left in between. The CDR3 is 15 residues long. Germline V gene data show CDR1 as MDHEN and CDR2 as SYDVKM.